These 19 T cell receptor beta chains share one sample of origin, sequenced in a study of CD8+ T cells in alopecia areata. Noted treatment: oral pan-JAK inhibitor, 5-10 mg twice daily. Extraction and reverse transcription of RNA yielded cDNA as the sequencing template. The method was immunoSEQ multiplex PCR; TCRdb's version includes in-frame clones alone and lacks a portion of them. This sample has over 150,000 clones, with roughly 61% found just once. The sample in question was CD8+ T cells sorted from blood, obtained at week 24, from a patient treated with tofacitinib. These receptors all come from a human donor with alopecia areata.

The chain uses TRBV15 and TRBJ2-1, with unresolved D. The CDR3 has 15 amino acids. Germline loops: CDR1 LNHNV, CDR2 YYDKDF (reference sequence). V lost 2 bases to trimming and J lost 4 bases, with 12 bases between them. Here the CDR3 DNA reads TGTGCCACCAGCAGACACAAGAACGATTACAATGAGCAGTTCTTC. This translates into CATSRHKNDYNEQFF.

The chain combines TRBV5-1 with TRBJ2-3, with 12 bases matching TRBD2. The junction had 2 bases not matched to a gene; V was cut back by 4 bases and J by 2 bases. Germline CDR1 and CDR2: SGHRS and YFSETQ. CDR3 length: 15 residues. CDR3 sequence: CASSRLAGDTDTQYF. In DNA form, the CDR3 reads TGCGCCAGCAGCCGACTAGCGGGGGACACAGATACGCAGTATTTT.

The chain is built from TRBV11-2 and TRBJ2-1; TRBD2 matches at 12 bases. Germline V gene sequence: CDR1 SGHAT, CDR2 FQNNGV. The CDR3 contains 15 residues. The ends lost 5 bases at V and 6 bases at J; junction bases unmatched: 5. The CDR3 loop reads CASSPSSGGGNEQFF. DNA for the CDR3: TGTGCCAGCAGCCCTTCTAGCGGGGGGGGCAATGAGCAGTTCTTC.

About this clone: The same CDR3 can be traced to other DNA sequences in this sample. V gene TRBV7-6 combines with J gene TRBJ1-5, with D unresolved. With 5 bases removed from V and 3 bases from J, the gap between germline ends came to 8 bases. CDR1 SGHVS and CDR2 FNYEAQ come from the germline V gene. CDR3 length equals 13 residues. The CDR3 coding sequence is TGTGCCAGCAGCCCGAATCTCAATCAGCCCCAGCATTTT. It is translated as CASSPNLNQPQHF.

The J gene is TRBJ1-1, the V gene TRBV19, with D maybe TRBD1 (6 bases). The germline V and J ends were trimmed by 9 bases and 4 bases, with 21 bases remaining between them. Germline V CDR1 and CDR2: LNHDA, SQIVND (reference sequence). The CDR3 has 15 amino acids. CDR3 nucleotides: TGTGCCAGCCACATGGGAACAGGGAGAGGCACTGAAGCTTTCTTT. It codes for CASHMGTGRGTEAFF.

This chain joins TRBV4-1 and TRBJ2-1; 14 bases fit TRBD2. V gave up 0 bases and J gave up 7 bases; unmatched junction bases: 8. This CDR3 comprises 18 residues. CDR1 MGHRA and CDR2 YSYEKL come from the germline V gene. CDR3: CASSQDRLAGGPWNEQFF. In nucleotides, the CDR3 is TGCGCCAGCAGCCAAGACCGACTAGCGGGGGGGCCGTGGAATGAGCAGTTCTTC.

The J gene is TRBJ1-1, the V gene TRBV30; 7 bases are shared with TRBD1. Trimming removed 8 bases from V and 3 bases from J; junction bases left unmatched: 3. CDR1 is GTSNPN, CDR2 SVGIG, per germline (reference sequence). This CDR3 has 11 amino acids. The CDR3 loop is CARDSDTEAFF. Written as DNA, the CDR3 is TGTGCCAGGGACAGTGACACTGAAGCTTTCTTT.

This clone has more than one count but fewer than ten. V and J are TRBV19 and TRBJ1-1; possible D gene TRBD1, 6 bases. Germline V lookup: CDR1 LNHDA, CDR2 SQIVND (reference sequence). Trimming removed 5 bases from V and 9 bases from J, with 19 bases in between. The CDR3 covers 14 residues. The CDR3 DNA sequence: TGTGCCAGTAGTCGCCCCGCCGGACAGACAAAAGCTTTCTTT. It encodes CASSRPAGQTKAFF.

The chain carries TRBV9 and TRBJ2-2, with D hard to call. V lost 1 base, J lost 4 bases, and 8 bases lay in between. The CDR3 runs 14 residues. Germline V lookup: CDR1 SGDLS, CDR2 YYNGEE. In nucleotides, the CDR3 is TGTGCCAGCAGCGTATCCCTGGGCACCGGGGAGCTGTTTTTT. This sequence encodes CASSVSLGTGELFF.

Only a few counts were recorded for this clone. The chain couples TRBV9 to TRBJ1-3, with D unclear. Germline assignment: CDR1 SGDLS and CDR2 YYNGEE. The V gene lost 2 bases and the J gene lost 4 bases, with 13 bases spanning the gap. CDR3 length: 15 residues. The CDR3 DNA follows: TGTGCCAGCAGCGTCCGGGGTAAGGAAGGAAACACCATATATTTT. Translation gives CASSVRGKEGNTIYF.

CDR3 sequence reads: CASSPGAGSDSPLHF. As DNA, the CDR3 is TGTGCCAGCAGCCCTGGGGCAGGTTCGGATTCACCCCTCCACTTT. The rearrangement links TRBV14 to TRBJ1-6, with D possibly being TRBD1 (5 bases). Germline V CDR1 and CDR2: SGHDN, FVKESK. This CDR3 comprises 15 residues. Deletions cut 4 bases from V and 8 bases from J, with 15 bases between.

The chain employs TRBV7-2 and TRBJ1-6; D ambiguous. V was clipped by 1 base and J by 6 bases, with 7 bases between them. Germline CDR1 SGHTA, CDR2 FQGNSA. The CDR3 loop spans 14 amino acids. The CDR3: CASSLEAVNSPLHF. CDR3 sequence (DNA): TGTGCCAGCAGCTTAGAAGCGGTTAATTCACCCCTCCACTTT.

The V gene is TRBV6-4, the J gene TRBJ2-7, with TRBD2 matching over 7 bases. The CDR3 has 13 residues. The V and J ends lost 6 bases and 8 bases, in that order; junction bases with no gene match: 10. Germline CDR1 MRHNA, CDR2 SNTAGT. The CDR3 here is CASSPGTTGQQYF. In nucleotides, the CDR3 is TGTGCCAGCAGCCCAGGGACTACCGGCCAGCAGTACTTC.

The chain carries TRBV11-2 and TRBJ2-2, with a possible D match to TRBD2 (5 bases). Germline V CDR1 and CDR2: SGHAT, FQNNGV. V was cut by 3 bases and J by 6 bases, with 8 bases left in between. CDR3 size: 13 residues. CDR3 protein: CASSFKRAGELFF. The CDR3 DNA is TGTGCCAGCAGCTTTAAGAGGGCCGGGGAGCTGTTTTTT.

This chain joins TRBV2 and TRBJ1-2, with D possibly matching TRBD1 (6 bases). V was trimmed by 8 bases and J by 10 bases, leaving 14 bases between them. Germline values: CDR1 SNHLY, CDR2 FYNNEI. The CDR3 loop spans 11 amino acids. The CDR3 coding sequence is TGTGCCAGCCCACAGGGTTCCGTCTACACCTTC. Residues: CASPQGSVYTF.

J is TRBJ2-2 and V is TRBV9; TRBD1 aligns across 7 bases. CDR3 length equals 15 residues. CDR1 is SGDLS, CDR2 YYNGEE, per germline. The junction had 1 base not matched to a gene; V was cut back by 2 bases and J by 0 bases. CDR3 nucleotides: TGTGCCAGCAGCGTCGGGACAGCGAACACCGGGGAGCTGTTTTTT. Translating gives CASSVGTANTGELFF.

This clone was found a few times. V is TRBV11-3 and J is TRBJ1-1; D unclear. Trimming shortened V by 4 bases and J by 4 bases, and 13 bases separated the two germline ends. CDR1 SGHNT and CDR2 YENEEA come from the germline V gene. The CDR3 consists of 14 residues. CDR3 coding DNA: TGTGCCAGCAGCTACAACTCTGGGTTCACTGAAGCTTTCTTT. It codes for CASSYNSGFTEAFF.

This chain uses TRBV11-2 with TRBJ2-1, with 9 bases fitting TRBD1. CDR3 length: 14 amino acids. The ends lost 6 bases at V and 2 bases at J; junction bases unmatched: 2. Looked up from germline, CDR1 is SGHAT and CDR2 is FQNNGV. The CDR3, as DNA: TGTGCCAGCAGGACAGGGGGAGCCTACAATGAGCAGTTCTTC. Its protein product is CASRTGGAYNEQFF.

The chain has TRBV7-9 and TRBJ1-1, with 8 bases fitting TRBD1. The CDR3 is made up of 15 amino acids. The germline V gene has CDR1 SEHNR and CDR2 FQNEAQ (reference sequence). V lost 5 bases and J lost 4; bases outside the gene matches: 9. CDR3 bases: TGTGCCAGCAGCCGTACTCAGGGGGCAGTCACTGAAGCTTTCTTT. This gives the protein CASSRTQGAVTEAFF.